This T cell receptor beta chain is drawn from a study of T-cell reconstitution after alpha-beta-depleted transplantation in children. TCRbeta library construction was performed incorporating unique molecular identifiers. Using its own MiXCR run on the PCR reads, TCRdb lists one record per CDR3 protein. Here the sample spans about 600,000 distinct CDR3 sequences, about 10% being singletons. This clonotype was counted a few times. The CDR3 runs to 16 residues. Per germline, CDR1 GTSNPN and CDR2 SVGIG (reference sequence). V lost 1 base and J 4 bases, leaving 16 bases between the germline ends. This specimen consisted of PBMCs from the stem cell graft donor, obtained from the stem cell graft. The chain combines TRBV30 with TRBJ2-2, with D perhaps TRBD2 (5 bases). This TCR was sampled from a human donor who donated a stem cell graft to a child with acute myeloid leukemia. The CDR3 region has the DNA TGTGCCTGGAGTGCCCCTAGAGGGCCGGGCACCGGGGAGCTGTTTTTT. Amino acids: CAWSAPRGPGTGELFF. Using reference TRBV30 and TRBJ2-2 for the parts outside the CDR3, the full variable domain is SQTIHQWPATLVQPVGSPLSLECTVEGTSNPNLYWYRQAAGRGLQLLFYSVGIGQISSEVPQNLSASRPQDRQFILSSKKLLLSDSGFYLCAWSAPRGPGTGELFFGEGSRLTVL.